This is a list of T cell receptor beta chains from one sample in a study of somatic mutations in cytotoxic T cells in rheumatoid arthritis. This table comes from immunoSEQ multiplex PCR, and its TCRdb copy is limited to in-frame clones, with some not included. This sample has under 25,000 clones; 85% occur once, and the top ten carry around 7%. The sequenced sample consisted of CD8+ T cells sorted from blood. Every receptor here comes from a woman between 40 and 55 years old with rheumatoid arthritis. Both conserved end residues are part of each CDR3. Fields, in order: D gene, V gene, J gene, CDR3 protein. A D gene is named only where the DNA matches it firmly.

D gene: TRBD2; V gene: TRBV7-6; J gene: TRBJ2-1; CDR3 protein: CASSVGGVYNEQFF
D gene: NA; V gene: TRBV15; J gene: TRBJ2-7; CDR3 protein: CATSRDTTPTYEQYF
D gene: TRBD1; V gene: TRBV27; J gene: TRBJ1-5; CDR3 protein: CASSASGGEQPQHF
D gene: NA; V gene: TRBV6-4; J gene: TRBJ1-5; CDR3 protein: CARREGIGNQPQHF
D gene: TRBD2; V gene: TRBV29-1; J gene: TRBJ2-1; CDR3 protein: CSVDPSGSEQFF
D gene: TRBD2; V gene: TRBV9; J gene: TRBJ2-1; CDR3 protein: CASSSREGEKFF
D gene: TRBD2; V gene: TRBV30; J gene: TRBJ2-3; CDR3 protein: CAWSVGASGTDTQYF
D gene: NA; V gene: TRBV15; J gene: TRBJ1-4; CDR3 protein: CATSQLAGANEKLFF
D gene: TRBD2; V gene: TRBV4-1; J gene: TRBJ2-1; CDR3 protein: CASSQVRGGDNEQFF
D gene: TRBD1; V gene: TRBV4-2; J gene: TRBJ2-7; CDR3 protein: CASSQDSGTGGDEQYF
D gene: NA; V gene: TRBV28; J gene: TRBJ1-1; CDR3 protein: CASSLYSRNTEAFF
D gene: NA; V gene: TRBV30; J gene: TRBJ1-4; CDR3 protein: CAWSDGGSNEKLFF
D gene: NA; V gene: TRBV13; J gene: TRBJ1-3; CDR3 protein: CASRLGRGITGNTIYF
D gene: NA; V gene: TRBV7-8; J gene: TRBJ2-3; CDR3 protein: CASSSTADTQYF
D gene: TRBD2; V gene: TRBV6-5; J gene: TRBJ2-7; CDR3 protein: CASSYWLAGGPGEQYF
D gene: NA; V gene: TRBV7-9; J gene: TRBJ1-2; CDR3 protein: CASSPVPEVEGYTF
D gene: NA; V gene: TRBV15; J gene: TRBJ2-7; CDR3 protein: CATSTTYEQYF
D gene: TRBD1; V gene: TRBV13; J gene: TRBJ2-3; CDR3 protein: CASSPPRDRSTTDTQYF
D gene: NA; V gene: TRBV29-1; J gene: TRBJ1-2; CDR3 protein: CSDYEGYGYTF
D gene: NA; V gene: TRBV19; J gene: TRBJ1-1; CDR3 protein: CASSLSGWNTEAFF
D gene: NA; V gene: TRBV5-6; J gene: TRBJ2-3; CDR3 protein: CASSLWGLTDTQYF
D gene: NA; V gene: TRBV30; J gene: TRBJ1-6; CDR3 protein: CAWSSLDGSPLHF
D gene: NA; V gene: TRBV29-1; J gene: TRBJ2-2; CDR3 protein: CSVEGGINTGELFF
D gene: NA; V gene: TRBV5-1; J gene: TRBJ1-6; CDR3 protein: CASSLGGVIDSPLHF
D gene: NA; V gene: TRBV15; J gene: TRBJ2-5; CDR3 protein: CATSTRDTQETQYF
D gene: NA; V gene: TRBV6-1; J gene: TRBJ1-6; CDR3 protein: CASSESPGASNSPLHF
D gene: TRBD1; V gene: TRBV5-1; J gene: TRBJ2-1; CDR3 protein: CASSRPETGVYNEQFF
D gene: TRBD2; V gene: TRBV13; J gene: TRBJ2-1; CDR3 protein: CASSYGKGGGGADHNEQFF
D gene: TRBD2; V gene: TRBV7-9; J gene: TRBJ2-3; CDR3 protein: CASTLIAGGTDTQYF
D gene: NA; V gene: TRBV4-2; J gene: TRBJ1-6; CDR3 protein: CASSQDLNGSPLHF
D gene: TRBD1; V gene: TRBV19; J gene: TRBJ2-7; CDR3 protein: CASSIAGTGSYEQYF
D gene: TRBD2; V gene: TRBV15; J gene: TRBJ2-5; CDR3 protein: CATSKRTSGGGETQYF
D gene: NA; V gene: TRBV2; J gene: TRBJ2-1; CDR3 protein: CASSETGDPYNEQFF
D gene: NA; V gene: TRBV7-9; J gene: TRBJ2-1; CDR3 protein: CASSLQYNEQFF
D gene: NA; V gene: TRBV6-6; J gene: TRBJ1-2; CDR3 protein: CASSHGTGNGYTF
D gene: NA; V gene: TRBV5-1; J gene: TRBJ1-2; CDR3 protein: CASSASNLRGYTF
D gene: NA; V gene: TRBV5-4; J gene: TRBJ2-7; CDR3 protein: CASSLDLGIGYEQYF
D gene: NA; V gene: TRBV6-5; J gene: TRBJ1-3; CDR3 protein: CASSYLAEGSGNTIYF
D gene: NA; V gene: TRBV6-5; J gene: TRBJ2-7; CDR3 protein: CASSYRLLYEQYF
D gene: TRBD1; V gene: TRBV12-5; J gene: TRBJ1-6; CDR3 protein: CASGGSRQGRNSPLHF
D gene: TRBD1; V gene: TRBV5-4; J gene: TRBJ2-7; CDR3 protein: CASSPTGAAEQYF
D gene: NA; V gene: TRBV7-9; J gene: NA; CDR3 protein: CASSLGAGYEQYF
D gene: TRBD1; V gene: TRBV5-8; J gene: TRBJ2-1; CDR3 protein: CASSREGQGNANEQFF
D gene: NA; V gene: TRBV7-2; J gene: TRBJ2-7; CDR3 protein: CAAGPSSYEQYF
D gene: NA; V gene: TRBV7-2; J gene: TRBJ2-5; CDR3 protein: CASSLGGLETQYF
D gene: NA; V gene: TRBV4-2; J gene: TRBJ2-1; CDR3 protein: CASSQDEMTPPMFF
D gene: NA; V gene: TRBV15; J gene: TRBJ1-5; CDR3 protein: CATSRDSSNQPQHF
D gene: NA; V gene: TRBV28; J gene: TRBJ2-3; CDR3 protein: CATSGSREGSRDTQYF
D gene: TRBD2; V gene: TRBV11-2; J gene: TRBJ2-2; CDR3 protein: CASSLGTSTNTGELFF
D gene: TRBD2; V gene: TRBV11-2; J gene: TRBJ2-1; CDR3 protein: CASRGIGWEGLYNEQFF
D gene: TRBD1; V gene: TRBV7-9; J gene: TRBJ1-4; CDR3 protein: CASSRPTGAEKLFF
D gene: NA; V gene: TRBV4-2; J gene: TRBJ1-1; CDR3 protein: CASSQFGVNTEAFF
D gene: TRBD1; V gene: TRBV7-8; J gene: TRBJ1-1; CDR3 protein: CASSFLPGTGDTEAFF
D gene: TRBD1; V gene: TRBV6-6; J gene: TRBJ1-2; CDR3 protein: CASSPQGAPGYTF
D gene: NA; V gene: TRBV7-8; J gene: TRBJ1-1; CDR3 protein: CASSFPQGGRTEAFF
D gene: NA; V gene: TRBV4-1; J gene: TRBJ2-7; CDR3 protein: CASSSSYEQYF
D gene: NA; V gene: TRBV5-6; J gene: TRBJ1-4; CDR3 protein: CASSSAGFNEKLFF
D gene: NA; V gene: TRBV4-1; J gene: TRBJ2-2; CDR3 protein: CASSQVGGANTGELFF
D gene: NA; V gene: TRBV9; J gene: TRBJ2-1; CDR3 protein: CASSVEGERFEQFF